The rows below give T cell receptor beta chains drawn from one sample of a study of cytomegalovirus exposure and HLA in healthy donors. Sequencing was performed with immunoSEQ multiplex PCR; in TCRdb, only in-frame clones are kept and a portion is missing. The repertoire table contains approximately 50,000 clones. Sequenced material: PBMCs. The receptors derive from a woman aged 35 to 49 in good health and CMV-seronegative. Both conserved end residues are part of each CDR3. The order of the fields is V gene, J gene, CDR3 length, D gene, CDR3 protein, CDR3 DNA. D genes are given only for firm matches.

v_call: TRBV25-1
j_call: TRBJ1-4
cdr3_length: 15
d_call: .
cdr3_aa: CASSTVRGRNEKLFF
cdr3_nt: TGTGCCAGCAGTACAGTCCGAGGGAGGAATGAAAAACTGTTTTTT

v_call: TRBV4-1
j_call: TRBJ2-3
cdr3_length: 17
d_call: TRBD2
cdr3_aa: CASSPSGAGTYSGTQYF
cdr3_nt: TGCGCCAGCAGTCCTAGCGGGGCTGGGACATACAGTGGTACGCAGTATTTT

v_call: TRBV15
j_call: TRBJ2-3
cdr3_length: 18
d_call: TRBD2
cdr3_aa: CATRDVGGTRAGTDTQYF
cdr3_nt: TGTGCCACCAGAGATGTGGGGGGGACCAGGGCCGGCACAGATACGCAGTATTTT

v_call: TRBV7-9
j_call: TRBJ2-7
cdr3_length: 15
d_call: TRBD1
cdr3_aa: CASSSRPQGAYEQSF
cdr3_nt: TGTGCCAGCAGCTCCCGCCCACAGGGGGCATACGAGCAGTCCTTC

v_call: TRBV7-9
j_call: TRBJ2-1
cdr3_length: 14
d_call: .
cdr3_aa: CASSHTVDKNEQFF
cdr3_nt: TGTGCCAGCAGCCACACAGTGGATAAGAATGAGCAGTTCTTC

v_call: TRBV5-8
j_call: TRBJ2-1
cdr3_length: 13
d_call: .
cdr3_aa: CASRDYLVNEQFF
cdr3_nt: TGTGCCAGCAGGGACTACCTTGTCAATGAGCAGTTCTTC

v_call: TRBV5-6
j_call: TRBJ2-3
cdr3_length: 15
d_call: TRBD2
cdr3_aa: CASSSGLAGADTQYF
cdr3_nt: TGTGCCAGCAGCTCCGGACTAGCGGGAGCAGATACGCAGTATTTT

v_call: TRBV6-1
j_call: TRBJ2-7
cdr3_length: 15
d_call: .
cdr3_aa: CASSEVTTGPYEQYF
cdr3_nt: TGTGCCAGCAGTGAAGTCACGACAGGTCCCTACGAGCAGTACTTC

v_call: TRBV7-9
j_call: TRBJ2-1
cdr3_length: 12
d_call: .
cdr3_aa: CASRFTQAEQFF
cdr3_nt: TGTGCCAGCAGATTTACGCAGGCTGAGCAGTTCTTC

v_call: TRBV7-2
j_call: TRBJ1-3
cdr3_length: 14
d_call: .
cdr3_aa: CASSLVGPGNTIYF
cdr3_nt: TGTGCCAGCAGCTTAGTGGGGCCAGGAAACACCATATATTTT

v_call: TRBV27
j_call: TRBJ1-1
cdr3_length: 17
d_call: .
cdr3_aa: CASSSTPPRTANTEAFF
cdr3_nt: TGTGCCAGCAGTTCCACCCCCCCGAGGACAGCGAACACTGAAGCTTTCTTT

v_call: TRBV29-1
j_call: TRBJ1-1
cdr3_length: 15
d_call: .
cdr3_aa: CSVRSGLKMNTEAFF
cdr3_nt: TGCAGCGTAAGATCAGGGCTCAAAATGAACACTGAAGCTTTCTTT

v_call: TRBV19
j_call: TRBJ1-5
cdr3_length: 13
d_call: TRBD1
cdr3_aa: CASGDRGSQPQHF
cdr3_nt: TGTGCCAGTGGGGACAGGGGATCTCAGCCCCAGCATTTT

v_call: TRBV9
j_call: TRBJ1-2
cdr3_length: 14
d_call: .
cdr3_aa: CASSVGSGGYGYTF
cdr3_nt: TGTGCCAGCAGCGTAGGGTCGGGAGGGTATGGCTACACCTTC

v_call: TRBV7-2
j_call: TRBJ2-3
cdr3_length: 15
d_call: TRBD2
cdr3_aa: CASSLERGGSDKQYF
cdr3_nt: TGTGCCAGCAGCTTAGAACGGGGGGGATCAGATAAGCAGTATTTT

v_call: TRBV6-1
j_call: TRBJ2-7
cdr3_length: 12
d_call: TRBD2
cdr3_aa: CASSGEGYEQYF
cdr3_nt: TGTGCCAGCAGTGGGGAGGGCTACGAGCAGTACTTC

v_call: TRBV6-1
j_call: TRBJ1-1
cdr3_length: 15
d_call: TRBD1
cdr3_aa: CASNPGTGLNTEAFF
cdr3_nt: TGTGCCAGCAACCCCGGGACAGGGTTAAACACTGAAGCTTTCTTT

v_call: TRBV7-2
j_call: TRBJ1-3
cdr3_length: 17
d_call: TRBD1
cdr3_aa: CASSLVKSGTGGNTIYF
cdr3_nt: TGTGCCAGCAGCTTAGTGAAATCCGGGACAGGGGGAAACACCATATATTTT

v_call: TRBV11-3
j_call: TRBJ2-7
cdr3_length: 14
d_call: .
cdr3_aa: CASSDTDRRHEQYF
cdr3_nt: TGTGCCAGCAGCGATACGGACAGAAGACACGAGCAGTACTTC

v_call: TRBV27
j_call: TRBJ2-7
cdr3_length: 14
d_call: .
cdr3_aa: CASSLVTNRDEQYF
cdr3_nt: TGTGCCAGCAGTTTAGTAACCAACCGCGACGAGCAGTACTTC

v_call: TRBV10-3
j_call: TRBJ2-7
cdr3_length: 15
d_call: TRBD1
cdr3_aa: CAISASTGEGYEQYF
cdr3_nt: TGTGCCATCAGTGCCTCGACAGGGGAAGGGTACGAGCAGTACTTC

v_call: TRBV4-1
j_call: TRBJ1-5
cdr3_length: 15
d_call: .
cdr3_aa: CASSQARGGDQPQHF
cdr3_nt: TGCGCCAGCAGCCAAGCTCGGGGGGGGGATCAGCCCCAGCATTTT

v_call: TRBV6-1
j_call: TRBJ1-1
cdr3_length: 14
d_call: .
cdr3_aa: CASSVRGKNTEAFF
cdr3_nt: TGTGCCAGCAGTGTAAGAGGAAAAAACACTGAAGCTTTCTTT

v_call: TRBV25-1
j_call: TRBJ2-1
cdr3_length: 14
d_call: TRBD2
cdr3_aa: CASTVSGGYNEQFF
cdr3_nt: TGTGCCAGCACGGTTAGCGGGGGGTACAATGAGCAGTTCTTC

v_call: TRBV4-1
j_call: TRBJ2-7
cdr3_length: 14
d_call: .
cdr3_aa: CASSQDLIRRGQYF
cdr3_nt: TGCGCCAGCAGCCAAGATCTTATAAGGAGGGGGCAGTACTTC

v_call: TRBV27
j_call: TRBJ2-7
cdr3_length: 15
d_call: TRBD2
cdr3_aa: CASSLRTSVPYEQYF
cdr3_nt: TGTGCCAGCAGTTTAAGGACTAGCGTACCCTACGAGCAGTACTTC

v_call: TRBV7-2
j_call: TRBJ2-7
cdr3_length: 13
d_call: .
cdr3_aa: CASSSSGPYEQYF
cdr3_nt: TGTGCCAGCAGCTCCAGCGGTCCCTACGAGCAGTACTTC

v_call: TRBV29-1
j_call: TRBJ2-5
cdr3_length: 16
d_call: .
cdr3_aa: CSVEDPRGRAQENQYF
cdr3_nt: TGCAGCGTTGAAGATCCCCGCGGCAGGGCACAAGAGAACCAGTACTTC

v_call: TRBV13
j_call: TRBJ1-1
cdr3_length: 14
d_call: .
cdr3_aa: CASSLGRRNTEDFF
cdr3_nt: TGTGCCAGCAGCTTAGGTAGGAGGAACACTGAAGATTTCTTT

v_call: TRBV6-6
j_call: TRBJ1-4
cdr3_length: 15
d_call: TRBD1
cdr3_aa: CASRRGTGYNEKLFF
cdr3_nt: TGTGCCAGCAGGCGGGGGACAGGGTATAATGAAAAACTGTTTTTT

v_call: TRBV4-2
j_call: TRBJ2-7
cdr3_length: 15
d_call: .
cdr3_aa: CASSQGLADAYEQYF
cdr3_nt: TGTGCCAGCAGTCAGGGGCTAGCGGACGCCTACGAGCAGTACTTC

v_call: TRBV6-5
j_call: TRBJ2-2
cdr3_length: 15
d_call: TRBD2
cdr3_aa: CASKTSGGNTGELFF
cdr3_nt: TGTGCCAGCAAAACTAGCGGGGGTAACACCGGGGAGCTGTTTTTT

v_call: TRBV5-4
j_call: TRBJ2-5
cdr3_length: 13
d_call: .
cdr3_aa: CASRLGTLETQYF
cdr3_nt: TGTGCCAGCAGGTTAGGGACTCTGGAGACCCAGTACTTC

v_call: TRBV5-1
j_call: TRBJ2-5
cdr3_length: 16
d_call: TRBD2
cdr3_aa: CASSTGLAGGWETQYF
cdr3_nt: TGCGCCAGCAGCACTGGACTAGCGGGAGGGTGGGAGACCCAGTACTTC

v_call: TRBV29-1
j_call: TRBJ2-3
cdr3_length: 13
d_call: .
cdr3_aa: CSVAQGSADTQYF
cdr3_nt: TGCAGCGTCGCACAGGGTTCAGCAGATACGCAGTATTTT

v_call: TRBV11-2
j_call: TRBJ2-5
cdr3_length: 17
d_call: TRBD2
cdr3_aa: CASSLGSGGGPQETQYF
cdr3_nt: TGTGCCAGCAGCTTAGGTAGCGGGGGGGGCCCCCAAGAGACCCAGTACTTC

v_call: TRBV11-3
j_call: TRBJ2-7
cdr3_length: 15
d_call: .
cdr3_aa: CASSHAGVTSYEQYF
cdr3_nt: TGTGCCAGCAGCCACGCAGGGGTTACCTCCTACGAGCAGTACTTC

v_call: TRBV10-2
j_call: TRBJ1-6
cdr3_length: 16
d_call: TRBD1
cdr3_aa: CASKREGASRNSPLHF
cdr3_nt: TGCGCCAGCAAGAGAGAGGGGGCGTCGAGGAATTCACCCCTCCACTTT

v_call: TRBV19
j_call: TRBJ1-2
cdr3_length: 13
d_call: TRBD1
cdr3_aa: CASGQGRDYGYTF
cdr3_nt: TGTGCCAGTGGACAGGGCAGGGACTATGGCTACACCTTC

v_call: TRBV7-3
j_call: TRBJ2-1
cdr3_length: 11
d_call: .
cdr3_aa: CASSFNNEQFF
cdr3_nt: TGTGCCAGCAGCTTTAATAATGAGCAGTTCTTC

v_call: TRBV18
j_call: TRBJ1-1
cdr3_length: 14
d_call: .
cdr3_aa: CASSPQGKDTEAFF
cdr3_nt: TGTGCCAGCTCACCACAGGGGAAGGACACTGAAGCTTTCTTT

v_call: TRBV5-1
j_call: TRBJ1-1
cdr3_length: 12
d_call: TRBD1
cdr3_aa: CASSPDRGQAFF
cdr3_nt: TGCGCCAGCAGCCCTGACAGGGGTCAGGCTTTCTTT

v_call: TRBV4-2
j_call: TRBJ1-2
cdr3_length: 12
d_call: .
cdr3_aa: CASSPRDRRVAF
cdr3_nt: TGTGCCAGCAGCCCGCGGGACCGGCGGGTTGCCTTC

v_call: TRBV28
j_call: TRBJ2-7
cdr3_length: 14
d_call: TRBD1
cdr3_aa: CASSTGQGAYEQYF
cdr3_nt: TGTGCCAGCAGTACGGGACAGGGGGCGTACGAGCAGTACTTC

v_call: TRBV19
j_call: TRBJ2-3
cdr3_length: 15
d_call: .
cdr3_aa: CASSLSRTSTDTQYF
cdr3_nt: TGTGCCAGTAGTCTCAGTAGGACTAGCACAGATACGCAGTATTTT

v_call: TRBV4-3
j_call: TRBJ1-6
cdr3_length: 16
d_call: .
cdr3_aa: CASSQDNSPANSPLHF
cdr3_nt: TGCGCCAGCAGCCAAGATAACAGTCCGGCCAATTCACCCCTCCACTTT

v_call: TRBV14
j_call: TRBJ1-4
cdr3_length: 16
d_call: .
cdr3_aa: CASSRSGGATNEKLFF
cdr3_nt: TGTGCCAGCAGCCGAAGTGGAGGCGCAACTAATGAAAAACTGTTTTTT

v_call: TRBV29-1
j_call: TRBJ2-1
cdr3_length: 13
d_call: TRBD1
cdr3_aa: CSVGPGQGDEQFF
cdr3_nt: TGCAGCGTCGGCCCGGGACAGGGGGATGAGCAGTTCTTC

v_call: TRBV10-3
j_call: TRBJ1-1
cdr3_length: 13
d_call: .
cdr3_aa: CAISESSNTEAFF
cdr3_nt: TGTGCCATCAGTGAATCTTCTAACACTGAAGCTTTCTTT